These 14 T cell receptor beta chains originate from one sample sequenced in a study of blood T cells in healthy people across ages. A second roughly 7 to 12 cycle PCR used barcoded and J-beta primers. TCRdb recomputed calls from the 5' RACE reads with MiXCR, one row per CDR3 protein. The repertoire holds roughly 900,000 distinct CDR3 sequences, with roughly 52% as singletons. The sample taken for sequencing was blood. The receptors derive from a man in his thirties or forties in good health.

With regard to this clonotype: One junction end disagrees with the germline gene, perhaps due to a read error. The V and J genes are TRBV27 and TRBJ2-5; possible D gene TRBD1, 6 bases. Germline CDR1 and CDR2: MNHEY and SMNVEV (reference sequence). CDR3 size: 17 residues. CDR3 nucleotide sequence: TGTGCCAGCAGTTCTGGACAGCAATATTCGTACCAAGAGGCCCAGTACTTC. Translation gives CASSSGQQYSYQEAQYF.

The gene calls are TRBV10-3 and TRBJ2-5; 13 bases fit TRBD2. Germline lookup yields CDR1 ENHRY and CDR2 SYGVKD. CDR3 length: 15 amino acids. The junction had 2 bases not matched to a gene; V was cut back by 6 bases and J by 1 base. CDR3 residues: CAISRTSGGQETQYF. Written as DNA, the CDR3 is TGTGCCATCAGCAGGACTAGCGGGGGCCAAGAGACCCAGTACTTC.

This clonotype has at least ten counts. The genes are TRBV2 and TRBJ2-7; D uncertain. V lost 11 bases to trimming and J lost 3 bases, with 17 bases between them. Germline values: CDR1 SNHLY, CDR2 FYNNEI. The CDR3 is made up of 13 amino acids. The CDR3 region is CASTGQLIYEQYF. The CDR3 nucleotides read TGTGCCTCCACCGGGCAATTGATCTACGAGCAGTACTTC.

This clonotype has only a few counts. The CDR3 region has the DNA TGTGCCAGCAGCCAAGGTGCTTCGTTTCAGGGAAGCGATGAGCAGTTCTTC. Amino acid sequence: CASSQGASFQGSDEQFF. The V gene is TRBV3-1, the J gene TRBJ2-1; D possibly corresponds to TRBD1 (5 bases). CDR1 is LGHDT and CDR2 is YNNKEL in the germline V gene (reference sequence). The germline V and J ends were trimmed by 1 base and 8 bases, with 21 bases remaining between them. The CDR3 runs 17 residues.

This chain's CDR3 is CASSPSTSGGYTF. DNA for the CDR3: TGTGCCAGCAGTCCTTCGACGTCGGGTGGCTACACCTTC. The chain combines TRBV6-5 with TRBJ1-2, with D unclear. Trimming pared 5 bases from V and 7 bases from J, leaving 14 bases between. This CDR3 comprises 13 residues. Germline V CDR1 and CDR2: MNHEY, SVGAGI.

The rearrangement uses TRBV7-2 and TRBJ2-1; TRBD2 matches 10 bases. Germline assignment: CDR1 SGHTA and CDR2 FQGNSA. The V and J ends lost 4 bases and 4 bases, in that order; junction bases with no gene match: 7. The CDR3 spans 16 residues. Here the CDR3 DNA reads TGTGCCAGCAGCTCCAGACGGACTAGCGGATACAATGAGCAGTTCTTC. It yields the protein CASSSRRTSGYNEQFF. Looking up the rest from reference TRBV7-2 and TRBJ2-1 gives the full variable domain: GAGVSQSPSNKVTEKGKDVELRCDPISGHTALYWYRQSLGQGLEFLIYFQGNSAPDKSGLPSDRFSAERTGGSVSTLTIQRTQQEDSAVYLCASSSRRTSGYNEQFFGPGTRLTVL.

The chain employs TRBV28 and TRBJ2-3; D gene uncertain. Deletions cut 6 bases from V and 5 bases from J, with 15 bases between. The CDR3 is made up of 14 amino acids. Germline loops: CDR1 MDHEN, CDR2 SYDVKM. The CDR3 DNA is TGTGCCAGCAGCCTAGGAGCATATGGAGATACGCAGTATTTT. Its protein is CASSLGAYGDTQYF.

This clonotype was observed a few times. The chain recombines TRBV12-3 or TRBV12-4 with TRBJ2-3; 8 bases are shared with TRBD1. CDR3 length: 15 amino acids. With 4 bases clipped from V and 1 base from J, the junction kept 4 bases outside the gene matches. CDR3 coding DNA: TGTGCCAGCAGTTCAGAGGGACAGGGCACAGATACGCAGTATTTT. Amino acid sequence: CASSSEGQGTDTQYF.

The chain joins TRBV12-3 or TRBV12-4 to TRBJ2-4; D is uncertain. The last part of the DNA fits TRBJ2-7 better; the J call may be wrong. The CDR3 length is 13 residues. The CDR3 protein is CASSLLRSSEQYF. In nucleotides, the CDR3 is TGTGCCAGCAGTTTACTCCGGTCGTCCGAGCAGTACTTC.

This clonotype was detected only a few times. The rearrangement joins TRBV29-1 to TRBJ2-7, with TRBD2 matching 7 bases. V shed 3 bases, J shed 3 bases, and the junction held 2 bases outside the gene matches. Germline-derived CDR1 and CDR2 are SQVTM and ANQGSEA. The CDR3 sequence is 12 residues long. The CDR3 loop is CSVDGLDYEQYF. CDR3 bases: TGCAGCGTTGACGGACTAGACTACGAGCAGTACTTC.

This clonotype has only a few counts. This chain connects TRBV20-1 to TRBJ2-7; D is possibly TRBD1 or TRBD2 (6 bases each). Trimming shortened V by 6 bases and J by 3 bases, and 21 bases separated the two germline ends. CDR1 DFQATT and CDR2 SNEGSKA come from the germline V gene (reference sequence). This CDR3 has 15 residues. The chain's CDR3 is CSAGGGGIRDYEQYF. The CDR3 DNA is TGCAGTGCCGGAGGAGGGGGGATCAGGGACTACGAGCAGTACTTC.

This clonotype was seen a handful of times. The rearrangement links TRBV21-1 to TRBJ2-5; the table's TRBD2 call for D was not verified on the DNA. TRBV21-1 is recorded as a pseudogene. CDR3 size: 15 residues. CDR3: CASSHEGRVTHEQYF. For the CDR3, the DNA is TGTGCCAGCAGCCACGAGGGCAGGGTGACGCATGAGCAGTACTTC.

J is TRBJ2-7 and V is TRBV21-1; the table's D call of TRBD1 was not tested on the DNA. TRBV21-1 constitutes a pseudogene. The CDR3 covers 14 residues. CDR3 nucleotide sequence: TGTGTCAGCAGCAAAGAGAGGGGTACCTACGAGCAGTACTTC. Protein sequence: CVSSKERGTYEQYF.

This clonotype was picked up many times. This chain connects TRBV5-6 to TRBJ2-3, with a possible D match to TRBD1 (5 bases). Germline V gene sequence: CDR1 SGHDT, CDR2 YYEEEE. Trimming took 7 bases from V and 5 from J, leaving 11 bases between them. CDR3 length: 12 residues. The chain's CDR3 is CASSDSLDTQYF. CDR3 coding DNA: TGTGCCAGCTCCGACAGCCTAGATACGCAGTATTTT.